Below are 21 T cell receptor beta chains sequenced from a single sample in a study of T cell responses to AZD1222 COVID-19 vaccine. TCRdb keeps only in-frame clones here, not all; method: immunoSEQ multiplex PCR. The sample has around 150,000 clones; approximately 88% are singletons. The specimen comprised peripheral blood, sampled on day 0 of AZD1222 vaccination. All receptors derive from an adult in good health.

The chain combines TRBV30 with TRBJ2-3, with a weak D call TRBD1 (5 bases). The CDR3 sequence is 12 residues long. Per the germline V gene, CDR1 is GTSNPN and CDR2 is SVGIG (reference sequence). The V end lost 0 bases, the J end lost 7 bases, and 8 bases lay between the germline ends. The CDR3 here is CAWSVGPNTQYF. The DNA for the CDR3 is TGTGCCTGGAGTGTGGGGCCGAATACGCAGTATTTT.

V gene TRBV9 combines with J gene TRBJ1-1; D is undetermined. Trimming stripped 4 bases from V and 4 bases from J, with 8 bases between. Germline CDR1 is SGDLS and CDR2 is YYNGEE. This CDR3 region has 12 residues. DNA for the CDR3: TGTGCCAGCAGCCCCGTTGGCACTGAAGCTTTCTTT. Translation: CASSPVGTEAFF.

The gene calls are TRBV6-5 and TRBJ2-3; possibly TRBD2 for D (6 bases). V lost 4 bases, J lost 1 base, and 12 bases lay in between. The germline V gene has CDR1 MNHEY and CDR2 SVGAGI. The CDR3 sequence is 15 residues long. CDR3: CASSSMRRGTDTQYF. CDR3 bases: TGTGCCAGCAGTTCAATGAGGAGGGGCACAGATACGCAGTATTTT.

This clone has just one count. V gene TRBV27 combines with J gene TRBJ2-7, with 9 bases lining up with TRBD1. CDR3 size: 16 residues. The J segment lost 5 bases and the V segment lost 5 bases, leaving 13 bases of the junction unmatched. Germline V gene data show CDR1 as MNHEY and CDR2 as SMNVEV (reference sequence). CDR3 protein: CASSPLTGTGLDEQYF. CDR3 DNA: TGTGCCAGCAGTCCACTTACCGGGACAGGGCTCGACGAGCAGTACTTC.

This chain joins TRBV20-1 and TRBJ1-2; D is possibly TRBD1 (5 bases). The CDR3 contains 15 residues. Germline V CDR1 and CDR2: DFQATT, SNEGSKA (reference sequence). Trimming pared 3 bases from V and 3 bases from J, leaving 17 bases between. This chain's CDR3 is CSASPEREGDYGYTF. The CDR3 DNA follows: TGCAGTGCTAGTCCAGAACGGGAAGGGGACTATGGCTACACCTTC.

This sequence joins TRBV3-1 (or the pseudogene TRBV3-2) and TRBJ1-2, with a tentative D call TRBD1 (6 bases). CDR3 size: 17 residues. CDR1 LGHDT and CDR2 YNNKEL come from the germline V gene (reference sequence). Trimming took off 1 base at V and 5 bases at J, with 20 bases between the two ends. CDR3 amino acids: CASSQVLGGLSPYGYTF. DNA of the CDR3: TGTGCCAGCAGCCAAGTTTTGGGGGGCCTCTCTCCTTATGGCTACACCTTC.

The V call is TRBV6-5, the J call TRBJ1-5; TRBD1 is a possible D gene (6 bases). V lost 6 bases and J lost 6, with 15 bases in between. Looked up from germline, CDR1 is MNHEY and CDR2 is SVGAGI. This CDR3 contains 14 residues. CDR3 sequence (DNA): TGTGCCAGCAGGGTACAGGGTTGGTCTCAGCCCCAGCATTTT. Translation: CASRVQGWSQPQHF.

The chain combines TRBV11-3 with TRBJ2-7; D is possibly TRBD1 (6 bases). The CDR3 is made up of 15 amino acids. CDR1 and CDR2 (germline): SGHNT, YENEEA. The V and J ends lost 5 bases and 6 bases respectively, with 20 bases between them. The CDR3 DNA reads TGTGCCAGCAGCCAAGAACAGGGTCCCGAATCCGAGCAGTACTTC. Residues: CASSQEQGPESEQYF.

This clone was seen just once. The V call is TRBV27, the J call TRBJ2-7; tentatively, D is TRBD1 (6 bases). V was trimmed by 6 bases and J by 2 bases, leaving 14 bases between them. The CDR3 is made up of 14 amino acids. Germline values: CDR1 MNHEY, CDR2 SMNVEV (reference sequence). CDR3 coding DNA: TGTGCCAGCAGGTTCCTCAGGGACACCTACGAGCAGTACTTC. It specifies CASRFLRDTYEQYF.

The rearrangement links TRBV11-3 to TRBJ1-1, with a tentative D call TRBD1 (5 bases). The CDR3 spans 11 residues. Germline V lookup: CDR1 SGHNT, CDR2 YENEEA. Trimming took off 2 bases at V and 7 bases at J, with 5 bases between the two ends. The CDR3 reads CASSLRGEAFF. The CDR3 DNA reads TGTGCCAGCAGCTTAAGGGGTGAAGCTTTCTTT.

The CDR3 loop reads CASSVVASGIWNEQFF. DNA of the CDR3: TGTGCCAGCAGCGTAGTAGCTAGCGGGATTTGGAATGAGCAGTTCTTC. This rearrangement joins TRBV9 to TRBJ2-1, with 9 positions matching TRBD2. CDR1 is SGDLS, CDR2 YYNGEE, per germline. This CDR3 contains 16 residues. J lost 7 bases, V lost 0 bases, and 8 bases had no gene match.

The chain recombines TRBV5-6 with TRBJ1-6; D is perhaps TRBD1 (5 bases). Looked up from germline, CDR1 is SGHDT and CDR2 is YYEEEE. V was clipped by 0 bases and J by 6 bases, with 7 bases between them. CDR3 size: 14 residues. CDR3 region: CASSLGTSNSPLHF. In nucleotides, the CDR3 is TGTGCCAGCAGCTTGGGGACATCTAATTCACCCCTCCACTTT. Based on the CDR3 plus reference TRBV5-6 and TRBJ1-6, the full variable domain is DAGVTQSPTHLIKTRGQQVTLRCSPKSGHDTVSWYQQALGQGPQFIFQYYEEEERQRGNFPDRFSGHQFPNYSSELNVNALLLGDSALYLCASSLGTSNSPLHFGNGTRLTVT.

J is TRBJ2-1 and V is TRBV28, with 10 positions matching TRBD2. With 6 bases clipped from V and 2 bases from J, the junction kept 4 bases outside the gene matches. This CDR3 contains 15 residues. Per the germline V gene, CDR1 is MDHEN and CDR2 is SYDVKM. The CDR3 DNA follows: TGTGCCAGCAGGCGTACTAGCGGGACCTACAATGAGCAGTTCTTC. Protein product: CASRRTSGTYNEQFF. Filled out from reference TRBV28 and TRBJ2-1, the complete variable domain reads DVKVTQSSRYLVKRTGEKVFLECVQDMDHENMFWYRQDPGLGLRLIYFSYDVKMKEKGDIPEGYSVSREKKERFSLILESASTNQTSMYLCASRRTSGTYNEQFFGPGTRLTVL.

This clone was seen once. This sequence joins TRBV28 and TRBJ1-5; TRBD1 might be the D (5 bases). Germline V gene data show CDR1 as MDHEN and CDR2 as SYDVKM. V lost 6 bases, J lost 7 bases, and 22 bases lay in between. The CDR3 totals 16 residues. The CDR3 sequence: CASRQVGAAGEQPQHF. DNA for the CDR3: TGTGCCAGCAGACAAGTAGGGGCGGCAGGAGAGCAGCCCCAGCATTTT.

This chain links TRBV7-9 with TRBJ1-5, with D maybe TRBD1 (6 bases). Germline V gives CDR1 SEHNR, CDR2 FQNEAQ (reference sequence). The CDR3 has 14 amino acids. The germline V and J ends were trimmed by 2 bases and 4 bases, with 9 bases remaining between them. The CDR3 DNA reads as TGTGCCAGCAGCTTAATTGGGACAAATCAGCCCCAGCATTTT. Translated, it gives CASSLIGTNQPQHF.

The V call is TRBV5-1, the J call TRBJ1-3; D is unresolved. Trimming cost V 2 bases and J 2 bases, with 20 bases left between them. The CDR3 consists of 18 residues. CDR1 and CDR2 (germline): SGHRS, YFSETQ. The CDR3 nucleotides are TGCGCCAGCAGCTTAATGTCAGTAGGGCCGGGCGCTGGAAACACCATATATTTT. Translated, it gives CASSLMSVGPGAGNTIYF.

This chain uses TRBV21-1 with TRBJ2-7. TRBV21-1 is an annotated pseudogene. This CDR3 region has 15 residues. CDR3 in amino acids: CASSKAGTAMYEQYF. Written as DNA, the CDR3 is TGTGCCAGCAGCAAAGCGGGGACGGCGATGTACGAGCAGTACTTC.

The V and J genes are TRBV30 and TRBJ1-2; possibly TRBD1 for D (5 bases). Trimming removed 7 bases from V and 4 bases from J, with 19 bases in between. The CDR3 is 14 amino acids. CDR1 GTSNPN and CDR2 SVGIG come from the germline V gene (reference sequence). As DNA, the CDR3 is TGTGCCTACCAGATAACGGGGCCGACCTATGGCTACACCTTC. Amino acids: CAYQITGPTYGYTF. The whole variable domain, filled in from reference TRBV30 and TRBJ1-2, reads SQTIHQWPATLVQPVGSPLSLECTVEGTSNPNLYWYRQAAGRGLQLLFYSVGIGQISSEVPQNLSASRPQDRQFILSSKKLLLSDSGFYLCAYQITGPTYGYTFGSGTRLTVV.

This clone was observed a single time. CDR3 in DNA: TGCAGTGCTAGCCAGGGGCCTGGCTACACCTTC. Its protein is CSASQGPGYTF. The rearrangement uses TRBV20-1 and TRBJ1-2; D possibly corresponds to TRBD1 (6 bases). This CDR3 has 11 amino acids. The ends were cut back, 3 bases at V and 7 bases at J, with 9 bases in the middle. From germline, CDR1 is DFQATT and CDR2 SNEGSKA (reference sequence).

This chain connects TRBV10-3 to TRBJ1-2; D might be TRBD1 (5 bases). The CDR3 extends over 14 amino acids. Deletions cut 2 bases from V and 3 bases from J, with 10 bases between. Germline CDR1 ENHRY, CDR2 SYGVKD. The CDR3 DNA reads as TGTGCCATCAGTGAGGTCTTGGGGGACTATGGCTACACCTTC. It is translated as CAISEVLGDYGYTF.

V usage is TRBV6-2 or TRBV6-3 and J usage is TRBJ1-5; D is unclear. The CDR3 loop spans 16 amino acids. With 4 bases removed from V and 2 bases from J, the gap between germline ends came to 15 bases. CDR1 MNHEY and CDR2 SVGEGT come from the germline V gene. CDR3 protein: CASSLLDGRGNQPQHF. In DNA, the CDR3 is TGTGCCAGCAGTTTGCTGGACGGACGCGGCAATCAGCCCCAGCATTTT.